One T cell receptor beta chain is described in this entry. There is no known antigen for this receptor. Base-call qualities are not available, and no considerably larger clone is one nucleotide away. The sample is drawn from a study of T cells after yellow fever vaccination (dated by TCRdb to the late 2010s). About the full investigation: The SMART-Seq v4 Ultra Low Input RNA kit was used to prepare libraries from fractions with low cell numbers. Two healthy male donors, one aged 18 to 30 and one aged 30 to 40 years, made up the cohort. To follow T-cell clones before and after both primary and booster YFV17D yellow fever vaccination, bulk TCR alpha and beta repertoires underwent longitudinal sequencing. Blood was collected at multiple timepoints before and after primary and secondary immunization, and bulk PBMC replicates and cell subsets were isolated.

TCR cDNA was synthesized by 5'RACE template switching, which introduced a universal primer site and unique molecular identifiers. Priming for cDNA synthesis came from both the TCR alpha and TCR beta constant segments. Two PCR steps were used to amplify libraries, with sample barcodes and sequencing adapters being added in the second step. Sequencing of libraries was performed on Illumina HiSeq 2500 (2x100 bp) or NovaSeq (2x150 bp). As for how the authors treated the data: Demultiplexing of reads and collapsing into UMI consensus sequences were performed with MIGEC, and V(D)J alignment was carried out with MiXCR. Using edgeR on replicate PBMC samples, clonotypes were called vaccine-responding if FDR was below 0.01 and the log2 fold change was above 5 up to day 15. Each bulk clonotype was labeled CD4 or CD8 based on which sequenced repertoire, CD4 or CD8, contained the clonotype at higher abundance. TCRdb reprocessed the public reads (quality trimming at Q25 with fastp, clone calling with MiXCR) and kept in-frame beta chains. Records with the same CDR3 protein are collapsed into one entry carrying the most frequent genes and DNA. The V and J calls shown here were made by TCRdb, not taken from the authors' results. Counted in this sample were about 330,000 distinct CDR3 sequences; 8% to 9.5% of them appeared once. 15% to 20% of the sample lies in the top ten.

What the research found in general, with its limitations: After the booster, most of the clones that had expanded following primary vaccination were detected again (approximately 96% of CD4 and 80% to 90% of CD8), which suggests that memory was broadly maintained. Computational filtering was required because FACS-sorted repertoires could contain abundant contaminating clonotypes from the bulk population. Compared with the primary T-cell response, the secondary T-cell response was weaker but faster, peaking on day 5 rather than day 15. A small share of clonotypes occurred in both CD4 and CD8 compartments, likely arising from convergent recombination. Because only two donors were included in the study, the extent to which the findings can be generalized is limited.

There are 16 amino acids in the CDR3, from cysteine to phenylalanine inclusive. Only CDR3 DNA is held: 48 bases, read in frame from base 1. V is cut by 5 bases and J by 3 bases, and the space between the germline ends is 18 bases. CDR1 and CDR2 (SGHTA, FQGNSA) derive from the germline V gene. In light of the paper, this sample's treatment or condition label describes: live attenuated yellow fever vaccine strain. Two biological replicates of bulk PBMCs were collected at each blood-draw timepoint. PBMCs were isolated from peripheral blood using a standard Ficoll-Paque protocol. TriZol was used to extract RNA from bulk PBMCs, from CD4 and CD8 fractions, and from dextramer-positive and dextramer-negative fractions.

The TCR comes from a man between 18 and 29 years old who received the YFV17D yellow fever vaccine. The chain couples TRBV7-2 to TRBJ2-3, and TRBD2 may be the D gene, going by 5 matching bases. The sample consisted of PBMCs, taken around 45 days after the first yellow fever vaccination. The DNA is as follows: TGTGCCAGCAGCCCGAGAGCGGATAGCCCTACAGATACGCAGTATTTT. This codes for CASSPRADSPTDTQYF.